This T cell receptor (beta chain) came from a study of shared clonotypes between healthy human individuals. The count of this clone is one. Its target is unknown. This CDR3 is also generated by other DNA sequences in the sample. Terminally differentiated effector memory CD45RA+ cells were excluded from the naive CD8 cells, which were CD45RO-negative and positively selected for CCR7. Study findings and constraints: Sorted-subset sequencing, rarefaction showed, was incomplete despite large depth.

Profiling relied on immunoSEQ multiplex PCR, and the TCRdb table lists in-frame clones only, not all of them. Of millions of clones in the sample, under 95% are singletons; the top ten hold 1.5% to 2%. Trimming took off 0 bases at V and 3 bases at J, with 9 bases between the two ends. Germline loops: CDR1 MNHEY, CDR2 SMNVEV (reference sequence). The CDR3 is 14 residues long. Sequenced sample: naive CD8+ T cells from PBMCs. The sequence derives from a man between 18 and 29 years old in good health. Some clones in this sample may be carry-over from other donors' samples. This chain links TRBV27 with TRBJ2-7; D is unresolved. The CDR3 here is CASSLSPLLYEQYF. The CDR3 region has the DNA TGTGCCAGCAGTTTATCGCCTCTCCTCTACGAGCAGTACTTC.